The present T cell receptor beta chain was sequenced within a study of CD8+CD57+ T cells in acquired aplastic anemia. Study as a whole: The study obtained an average of roughly 3 ug of DNA from sorted CD4+ and CD8+ cells.

The study, taken as a whole, reports: Approximately 29 was the count of CD8+ CDR3 sequences that patients shared with controls.

Investigators profiled TCR beta VDJ and CDR3 from genomic DNA template. TCRdb re-analysed the reads in MiXCR, keeping a single row per CDR3 protein. The sample has roughly 180,000 distinct CDR3 sequences, over 60% seen once. V gave up 4 bases and J gave up 2 bases; unmatched junction bases: 8. This CDR3 is built from 15 residues. CDR1 is SGHRS, CDR2 YFSETQ, per germline. This clonotype has a count of ten or more. Its matching antigen is unknown. The clonotype comes from a human donor with severe aplastic anemia or a healthy control (not recorded which). The source material was sorted CD4+, CD8+, or CD8+CD57+ T cells (not recorded which) from PBMCs. The chain uses TRBV5-1 and TRBJ2-5; the match to TRBD2 covers 7 bases. The CDR3 loop reads CASSAGEGGQETQYF. Here the CDR3 DNA reads TGCGCCAGCAGCGCCGGGGAGGGAGGGCAAGAGACCCAGTACTTC.